A selection of T cell receptor beta chains follows, all from one sample in a study of blood T cell repertoires in COVID-19. Clones were sequenced by immunoSEQ multiplex PCR, and TCRdb holds only the in-frame ones, with some missing. The sample lists fewer than 130,000 clones, 85% occurring once. Material for sequencing was peripheral blood. These receptors were obtained from a human donor in a cohort sampled during active COVID-19. Each CDR3 is given with its conserved first and last residue. The D gene is left open where the match is weak. Clone size, where shown, is once, few, many, or a class for clones that have expanded.

TRBJ2-1 . TRBV6-5 . TGTGCCAGCAGTCGGCTAGACGAGCAGTTCTTC CASSRLDEQFF
TRBJ2-7 . TRBV5-1 . TGCGCCAGCAGCTTAGGAGGGGACGAGCAGTACTTC CASSLGGDEQYF
TRBJ2-5 TRBD2 TRBV4-2 many TGTGCCAGCAGCCAAGCACTAGCGGGGGACCCTTCTCAAGAGACCCAGTACTTC CASSQALAGDPSQETQYF
TRBJ1-1 . TRBV28 few TGTGCCAGCAGCTCTAGACGTGAAGCTTTCTTT CASSSRREAFF
TRBJ1-1 . TRBV4-1 . TGCGCCAGCAGCCAGGTCGGCACTGAAGCTTTCTTT CASSQVGTEAFF
TRBJ2-3 TRBD2 TRBV2 . TGTGCCAGCAGTGAAGGGACTAGCGCGTACACAGATACGCAGTATTTT CASSEGTSAYTDTQYF
TRBJ1-4 TRBD1 TRBV6-1 . TGTGCCAGCAGTGAGGGACAGGGGGAATTTGAAAAACTGTTTTTT CASSEGQGEFEKLFF
TRBJ2-7 . TRBV10-3 . TGTGCCATCAAGGCGGGCGGGGCAAGCTCCTACGAGCAGTACTTC CAIKAGGASSYEQYF
TRBJ1-1 TRBD1 TRBV9 . TGTGCCAGCAGCGTCGGACAGGGTTCGACTGAAGCTTTCTTT CASSVGQGSTEAFF
TRBJ1-6 TRBD1 TRBV19 once TGTGCCAGTAGTAGAGGGGACAGGACTTCACCCCTCCACTTT CASSRGDRTSPLHF